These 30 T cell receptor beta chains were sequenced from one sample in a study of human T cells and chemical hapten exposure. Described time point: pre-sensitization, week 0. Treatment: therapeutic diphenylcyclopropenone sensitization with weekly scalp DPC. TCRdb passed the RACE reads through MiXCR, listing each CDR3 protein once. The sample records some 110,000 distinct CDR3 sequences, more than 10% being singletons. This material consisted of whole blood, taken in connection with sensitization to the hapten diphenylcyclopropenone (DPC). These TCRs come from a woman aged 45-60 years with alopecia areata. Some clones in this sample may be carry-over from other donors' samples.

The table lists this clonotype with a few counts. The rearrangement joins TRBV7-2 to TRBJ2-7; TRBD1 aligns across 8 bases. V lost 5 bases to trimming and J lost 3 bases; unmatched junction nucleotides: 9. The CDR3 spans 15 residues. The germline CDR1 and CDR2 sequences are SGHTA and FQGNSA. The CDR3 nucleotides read TGTGCCAGCAGCCCTACCGGGACAGGTTTCTACGAGCAGTACTTC. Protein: CASSPTGTGFYEQYF.

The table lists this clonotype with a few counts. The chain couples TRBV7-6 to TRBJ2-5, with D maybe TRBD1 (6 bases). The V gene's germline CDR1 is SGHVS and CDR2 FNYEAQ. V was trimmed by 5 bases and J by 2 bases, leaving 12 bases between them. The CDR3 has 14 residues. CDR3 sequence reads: CASSPTGQQETQYF. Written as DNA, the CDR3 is TGTGCCAGCAGCCCAACTGGACAGCAAGAGACCCAGTACTTC.

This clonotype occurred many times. The CDR3 loop reads CASSPGGLAARWEQYF. Here the CDR3 DNA reads TGCGCCAGCAGCCCGGGGGGGCTAGCGGCCCGCTGGGAGCAGTACTTC. The genes are TRBV4-1 and TRBJ2-7; 8 bases agree with TRBD2. The junction had 15 bases not matched to a gene; V was cut back by 4 bases and J by 7 bases. There are 16 residues in the CDR3. Germline V gene lookup returns CDR1 MGHRA and CDR2 YSYEKL.

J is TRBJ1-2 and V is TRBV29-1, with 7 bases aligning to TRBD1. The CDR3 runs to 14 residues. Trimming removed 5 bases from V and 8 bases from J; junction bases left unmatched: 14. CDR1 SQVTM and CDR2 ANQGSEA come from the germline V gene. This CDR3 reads CSVQQGERSGGYTF. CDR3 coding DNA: TGCAGCGTTCAGCAGGGGGAGAGATCAGGAGGCTACACCTTC.

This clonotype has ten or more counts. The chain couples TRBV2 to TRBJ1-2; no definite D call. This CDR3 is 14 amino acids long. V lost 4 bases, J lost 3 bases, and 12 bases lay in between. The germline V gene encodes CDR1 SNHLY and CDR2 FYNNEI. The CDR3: CASSVLTADYGYTF. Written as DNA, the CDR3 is TGTGCCAGCAGTGTCTTGACGGCCGACTATGGCTACACCTTC. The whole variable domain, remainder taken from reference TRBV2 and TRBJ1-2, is EPEVTQTPSHQVTQMGQEVILRCVPISNHLYFYWYRQILGQKVEFLVSFYNNEISEKSEIFDDQFSVERPDGSNFTLKIRSTKLEDSAMYFCASSVLTADYGYTFGSGTRLTVV.

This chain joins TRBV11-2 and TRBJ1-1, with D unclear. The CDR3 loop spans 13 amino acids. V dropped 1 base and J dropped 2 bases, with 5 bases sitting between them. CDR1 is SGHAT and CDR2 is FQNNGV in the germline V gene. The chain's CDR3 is CASSLVPNTEAFF. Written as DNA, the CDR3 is TGTGCCAGCAGCTTAGTGCCAAACACTGAAGCTTTCTTT.

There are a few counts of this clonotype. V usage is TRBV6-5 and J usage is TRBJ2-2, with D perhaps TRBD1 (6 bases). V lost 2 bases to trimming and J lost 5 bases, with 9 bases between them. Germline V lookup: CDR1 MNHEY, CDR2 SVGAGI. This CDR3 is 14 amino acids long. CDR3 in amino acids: CASSYPTGTGELFF. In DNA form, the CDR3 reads TGTGCCAGCAGTTACCCTACAGGGACCGGGGAGCTGTTTTTT.

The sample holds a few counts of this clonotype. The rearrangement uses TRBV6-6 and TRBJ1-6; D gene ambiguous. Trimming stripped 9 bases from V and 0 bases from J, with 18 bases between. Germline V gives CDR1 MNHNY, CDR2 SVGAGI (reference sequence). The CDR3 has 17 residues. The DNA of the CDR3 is TGTGCCAGTAACCCCCTGGGAGGAAACTCCTATAATTCACCCCTCCACTTT. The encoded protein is CASNPLGGNSYNSPLHF.

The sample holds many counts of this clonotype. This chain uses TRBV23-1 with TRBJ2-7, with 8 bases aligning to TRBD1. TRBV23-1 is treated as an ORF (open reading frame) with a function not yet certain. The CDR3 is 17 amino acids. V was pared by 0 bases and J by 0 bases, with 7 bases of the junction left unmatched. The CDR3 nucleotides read TGCGCCAGCAGTCAATCAGAGTGGGACAGGTACTCCTACGAGCAGTACTTC. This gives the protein CASSQSEWDRYSYEQYF.

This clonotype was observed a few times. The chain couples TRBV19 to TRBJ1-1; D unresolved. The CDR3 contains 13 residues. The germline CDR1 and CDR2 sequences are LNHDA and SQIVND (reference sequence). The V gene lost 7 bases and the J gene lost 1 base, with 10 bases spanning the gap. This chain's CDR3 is CASKDKSNTEAFF. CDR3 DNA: TGTGCCAGTAAGGATAAATCGAACACTGAAGCTTTCTTT.

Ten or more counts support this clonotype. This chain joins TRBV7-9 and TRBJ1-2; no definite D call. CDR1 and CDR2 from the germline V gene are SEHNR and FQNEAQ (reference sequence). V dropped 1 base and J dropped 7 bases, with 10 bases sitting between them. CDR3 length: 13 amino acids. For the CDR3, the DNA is TGTGCCAGCAGCTTAGAACTGGAGAGTGGCTACACCTTC. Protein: CASSLELESGYTF.

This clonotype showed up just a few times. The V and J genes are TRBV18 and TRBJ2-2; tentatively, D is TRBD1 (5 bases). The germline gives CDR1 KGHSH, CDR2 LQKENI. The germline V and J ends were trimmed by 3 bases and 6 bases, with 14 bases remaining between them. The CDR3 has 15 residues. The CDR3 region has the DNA TGTGCCAGCTCACCCTTTACCGACAGTCCCGGGGAGCTGTTTTTT. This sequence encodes CASSPFTDSPGELFF.

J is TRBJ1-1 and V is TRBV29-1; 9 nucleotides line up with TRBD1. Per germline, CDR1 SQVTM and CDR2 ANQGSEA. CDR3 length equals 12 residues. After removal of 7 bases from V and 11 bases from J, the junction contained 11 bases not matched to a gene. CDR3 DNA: TGCAGCGCCACCCGGGACAGGGTCGACGCTTTCTTT. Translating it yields CSATRDRVDAFF. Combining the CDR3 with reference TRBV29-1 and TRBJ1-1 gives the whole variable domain SAVISQKPSRDICQRGTSLTIQCQVDSQVTMMFWYRQQPGQSLTLIATANQGSEATYESGFVIDKFPISRPNLTFSTLTVSNMSPEDSSIYLCSATRDRVDAFFGQGTRLTVV.

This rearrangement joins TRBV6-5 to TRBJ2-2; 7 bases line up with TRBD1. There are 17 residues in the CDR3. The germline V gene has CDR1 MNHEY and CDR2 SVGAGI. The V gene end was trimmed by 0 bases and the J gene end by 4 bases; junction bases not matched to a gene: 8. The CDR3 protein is CASSYSNRGEGTGELFF. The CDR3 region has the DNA TGTGCCAGCAGTTACTCGAACAGGGGCGAAGGCACCGGGGAGCTGTTTTTT.

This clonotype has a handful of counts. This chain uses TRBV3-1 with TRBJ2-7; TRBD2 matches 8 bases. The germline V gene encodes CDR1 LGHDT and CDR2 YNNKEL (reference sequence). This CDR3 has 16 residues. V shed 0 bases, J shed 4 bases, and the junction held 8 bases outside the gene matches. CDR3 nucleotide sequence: TGTGCCAGCAGCCAAGAAGAGGAGCGGGAGCTTTACGAGCAGTACTTC. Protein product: CASSQEEERELYEQYF.

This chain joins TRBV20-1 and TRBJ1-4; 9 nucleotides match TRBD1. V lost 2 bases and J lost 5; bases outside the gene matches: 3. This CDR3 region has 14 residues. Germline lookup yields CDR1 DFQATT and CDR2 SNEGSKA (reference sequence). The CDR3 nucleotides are TGCAGTGCTAGACCGGGGACAGGGAATGAAAAACTGTTTTTT. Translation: CSARPGTGNEKLFF.

CDR3 sequence (DNA): TGTGCCAGCAGCCCCGGGACAGTAATGAACACTGAAGCTTTCTTT. Its translation: CASSPGTVMNTEAFF. The chain links TRBV3-1 to TRBJ1-1, with 7 bases aligning to TRBD1. CDR3 length: 15 residues. Germline CDR1 reads LGHDT; CDR2 reads YNNKEL (reference sequence). The V segment lost 4 bases and the J segment 0 bases; nucleotides outside the gene matches: 5.

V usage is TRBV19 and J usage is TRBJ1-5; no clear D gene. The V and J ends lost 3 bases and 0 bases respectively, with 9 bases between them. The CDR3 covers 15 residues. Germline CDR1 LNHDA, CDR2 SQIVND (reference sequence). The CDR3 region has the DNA TGTGCCAGTAGTATTTCGGCGGATAGCAATCAGCCCCAGCATTTT. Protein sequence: CASSISADSNQPQHF.

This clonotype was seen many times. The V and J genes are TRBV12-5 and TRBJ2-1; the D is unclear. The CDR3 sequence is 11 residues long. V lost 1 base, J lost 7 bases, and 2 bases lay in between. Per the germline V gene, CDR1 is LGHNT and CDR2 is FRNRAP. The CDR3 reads CASGLGNEQFF. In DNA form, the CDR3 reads TGTGCTAGTGGTTTGGGTAATGAGCAGTTCTTC. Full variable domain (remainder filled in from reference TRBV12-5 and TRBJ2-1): DARVTQTPRHKVTEMGQEVTMRCQPILGHNTVFWYRQTMMQGLELLAYFRNRAPLDDSGMPKDRFSAEMPDATLATLKIQPSEPRDSAVYFCASGLGNEQFFGPGTRLTVL.

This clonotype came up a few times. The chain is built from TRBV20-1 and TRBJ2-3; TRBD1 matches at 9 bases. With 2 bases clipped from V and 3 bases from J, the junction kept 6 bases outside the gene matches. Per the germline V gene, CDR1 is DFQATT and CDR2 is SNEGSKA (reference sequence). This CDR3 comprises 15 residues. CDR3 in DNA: TGCAGTGCTAGACCTGGGACAGGGTATACAGATACGCAGTATTTT. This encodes CSARPGTGYTDTQYF.

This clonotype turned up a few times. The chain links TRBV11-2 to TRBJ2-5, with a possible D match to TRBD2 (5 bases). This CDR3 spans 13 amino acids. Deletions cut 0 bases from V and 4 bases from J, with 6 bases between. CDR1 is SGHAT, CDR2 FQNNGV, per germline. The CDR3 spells CASSLELGETQYF. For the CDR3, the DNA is TGTGCCAGCAGCTTAGAACTAGGAGAGACCCAGTACTTC.

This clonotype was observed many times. The CDR3 sequence is CASSLVRANTGELFF. In nucleotides, the CDR3 is TGTGCCAGCAGCCTGGTCCGGGCGAACACCGGGGAGCTGTTTTTT. The chain combines TRBV7-8 with TRBJ2-2; D call uncertain. The ends were cut back, 5 bases at V and 0 bases at J, with 10 bases in the middle. In germline, CDR1 is SGHVS, CDR2 FQNEAQ. CDR3 length: 15 residues.

This CDR3 is CASSEQGIGGYTF. The CDR3 region has the DNA TGTGCCAGCAGTGAACAGGGGATTGGTGGCTACACCTTC. The chain uses TRBV12-3 or TRBV12-4 and TRBJ1-2; TRBD1 matches 7 bases. The ends lost 5 bases at V and 7 bases at J; junction bases unmatched: 7. The CDR3 has 13 amino acids.

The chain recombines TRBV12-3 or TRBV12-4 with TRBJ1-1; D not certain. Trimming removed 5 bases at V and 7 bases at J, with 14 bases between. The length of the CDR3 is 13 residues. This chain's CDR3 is CASSRQIALEAFF. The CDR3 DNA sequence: TGTGCCAGCAGTCGCCAAATTGCTCTTGAAGCTTTCTTT.

The CDR3 DNA reads as TGTGCCAGCTCACCACAGGGGGGCCAAGAGCCCCAGCATTTT. Encoded protein: CASSPQGGQEPQHF. The gene calls are TRBV18 and TRBJ1-5, with D possibly TRBD1 on 6 matching bases. The germline gives CDR1 KGHSH, CDR2 LQKENI. V was trimmed by 1 base and J by 8 bases, leaving 12 bases between them. The CDR3 covers 14 residues.

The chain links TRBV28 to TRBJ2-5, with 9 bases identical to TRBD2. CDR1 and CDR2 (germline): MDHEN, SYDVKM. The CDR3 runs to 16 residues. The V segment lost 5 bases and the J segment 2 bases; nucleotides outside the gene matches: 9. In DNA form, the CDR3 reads TGTGCCAGCAGTCCGATGACTAGCGGTAAACAAGAGACCCAGTACTTC. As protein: CASSPMTSGKQETQYF.

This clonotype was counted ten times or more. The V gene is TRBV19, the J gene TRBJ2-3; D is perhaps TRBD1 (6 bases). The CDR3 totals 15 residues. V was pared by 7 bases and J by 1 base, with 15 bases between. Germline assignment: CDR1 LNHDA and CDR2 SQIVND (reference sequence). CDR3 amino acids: CASKIQGRGTDTQYF. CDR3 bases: TGTGCCAGTAAAATACAGGGAAGGGGCACAGATACGCAGTATTTT.

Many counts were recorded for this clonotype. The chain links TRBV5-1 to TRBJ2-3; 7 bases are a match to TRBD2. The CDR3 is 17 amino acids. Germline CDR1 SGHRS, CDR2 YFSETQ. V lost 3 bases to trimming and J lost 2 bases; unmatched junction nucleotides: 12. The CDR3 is CASSSTLPSGPTDTQYF. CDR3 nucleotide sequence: TGCGCCAGCAGCTCGACCTTACCTAGCGGACCCACAGATACGCAGTATTTT.

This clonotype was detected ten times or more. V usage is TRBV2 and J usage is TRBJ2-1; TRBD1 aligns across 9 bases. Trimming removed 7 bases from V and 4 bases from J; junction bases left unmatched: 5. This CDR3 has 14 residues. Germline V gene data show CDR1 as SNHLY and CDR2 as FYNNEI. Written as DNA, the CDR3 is TGTGCCAGCACCCCGACAGGGGGATACAATGAGCAGTTCTTC. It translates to CASTPTGGYNEQFF.

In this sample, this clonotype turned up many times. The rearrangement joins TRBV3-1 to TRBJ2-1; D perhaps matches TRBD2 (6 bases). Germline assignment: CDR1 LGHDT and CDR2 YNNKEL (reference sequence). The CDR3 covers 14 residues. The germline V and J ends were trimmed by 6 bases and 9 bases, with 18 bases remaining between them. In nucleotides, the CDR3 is TGTGCCAGCAGAGAGACGGGAGATCCAGGTGAGCAGTTCTTC. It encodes CASRETGDPGEQFF.